The clone carrying this TCR beta chain was recorded many times. The antigen is unknown. Across 18 months, stable Graves' hyperthyroidism was marked by no progression to ophthalmopathy. Each diagnosis was grounded in clinical symptoms, serum thyroxine and TRAb, thyroid ultrasound, and orbital computed tomography. The CDR3 contains 14 residues. Germline CDR1 is MDHEN and CDR2 is SYDVKM. Trimming took 6 bases from V and 2 from J; bases not matched to a gene: 4. The data originate from a study of T cells in Graves' hyperthyroidism and ophthalmopathy. Findings of the study overall: Appearing also in blood were most of the thyroid clonotypes expanded above 0.001.

The TCR beta CDR3 regions underwent amplification using RNA transcripts as the source. First-round RT-PCR of the TCR CDR3 relied on the HTBI primer set. In TCRdb, the multiplex PCR reads were re-called with MiXCR into one record per CDR3 protein. The table records about 420,000 distinct CDR3 sequences, approximately 15% of them present only once. The sample was blood. The chain uses TRBV28 and TRBJ2-7; 10 bases match TRBD1. This TCR was sampled from a woman under 30 with Graves' hyperthyroidism. CDR3 sequence (DNA): TGTGCCAGCAGGGTAGGGACAGGGGCCTACGAGCAGTACTTC. It specifies CASRVGTGAYEQYF.